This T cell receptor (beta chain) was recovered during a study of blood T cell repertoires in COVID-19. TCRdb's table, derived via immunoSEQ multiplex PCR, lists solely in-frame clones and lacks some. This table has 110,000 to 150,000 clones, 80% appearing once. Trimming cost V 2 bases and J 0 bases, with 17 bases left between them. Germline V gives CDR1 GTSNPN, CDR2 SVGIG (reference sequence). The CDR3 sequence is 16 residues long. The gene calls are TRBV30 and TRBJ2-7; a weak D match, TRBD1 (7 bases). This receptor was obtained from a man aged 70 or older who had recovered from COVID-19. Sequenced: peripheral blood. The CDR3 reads CAWSPRAGGNSYEQYF. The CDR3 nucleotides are TGTGCCTGGAGTCCGAGGGCAGGGGGGAACTCCTACGAGCAGTACTTC.